The 15 T cell receptor beta chains below come from one sample, sequenced in a study of blood T cell repertoires in COVID-19. Clones were sequenced by immunoSEQ multiplex PCR, and TCRdb holds only the in-frame ones, with some missing. The sample lists 260,000 or so clones, 70% to 90% seen once, with around 15% in the top ten. The sequenced sample consisted of PBMCs or T cells enriched from blood (not recorded which). Every receptor here comes from a man between 18 and 35 years old who had recovered from COVID-19.

This chain links TRBV5-4 with TRBJ1-2; a possible D gene is TRBD1 (5 bases). Germline values: CDR1 SGHNT, CDR2 YYREEE (reference sequence). The CDR3 spans 17 residues. Trimming left V 2 bases short and J 2 bases short, with 19 bases between. The CDR3 region is CASSFAGGHPSNYGYTF. The CDR3 DNA reads as TGTGCCAGCAGCTTTGCGGGAGGACACCCGTCGAACTATGGCTACACCTTC.

The chain carries TRBV7-8 and TRBJ2-3; 13 bases fit TRBD2. Germline loops: CDR1 SGHVS, CDR2 FQNEAQ. The CDR3 runs to 20 residues. The ends lost 3 bases at V and 0 bases at J; junction bases unmatched: 12. CDR3 in amino acids: CASSLGYGLAGDPSTDTQYF. In DNA, the CDR3 is TGTGCCAGCAGCTTGGGGTACGGACTAGCGGGAGACCCTAGCACAGATACGCAGTATTTT.

This clone was seen more than once but under ten times. The chain joins TRBV27 to TRBJ1-2, with a weak D call TRBD1 (6 bases). The CDR3 extends over 13 amino acids. Germline-derived CDR1 and CDR2 are MNHEY and SMNVEV (reference sequence). V was pared by 5 bases and J by 1 base, with 8 bases between. CDR3 residues: CASSEDSNYGYTF. In DNA, the CDR3 is TGTGCCAGCAGTGAGGACAGTAACTATGGCTACACCTTC.

The gene calls are TRBV18 and TRBJ1-2, with unresolved D. Germline V gene sequence: CDR1 KGHSH, CDR2 LQKENI. The CDR3 contains 14 residues. Trimming removed 2 bases at V and 5 bases at J, with 12 bases between. The CDR3 bases are TGTGCCAGCTCACCATACACCGATGTGTATGGCTACACCTTC. This codes for CASSPYTDVYGYTF.

V gene TRBV21-1 combines with J gene TRBJ1-1; the table's D call of TRBD1 was not tested on the DNA. TRBV21-1 is termed a pseudogene. This CDR3 spans 15 amino acids. CDR3 nucleotides: TGTGCCAGCAGCAAAGTTGGACAGGGGGAGATTGAAGCTTTCTTT. It yields the protein CASSKVGQGEIEAFF.

The chain carries TRBV11-2 and TRBJ1-1, with 7 bases aligning to TRBD1. In germline, CDR1 is SGHAT, CDR2 FQNNGV. The junction had 7 bases not matched to a gene; V was cut back by 4 bases and J by 5 bases. This CDR3 spans 14 amino acids. CDR3 coding DNA: TGTGCCAGCAGCTCCCGGGACAGAGGAACTGAAGCTTTCTTT. This encodes CASSSRDRGTEAFF.

The chain couples TRBV7-9 to TRBJ1-2, with TRBD1 matching 8 bases. V lost 1 base, J lost 5 bases, and 3 bases stayed unmatched. This CDR3 region has 14 residues. Germline V CDR1 and CDR2: SEHNR, FQNEAQ (reference sequence). The CDR3 loop reads CASSLDRGSYGYTF. The CDR3 region has the DNA TGTGCCAGCAGCTTAGACAGGGGGAGTTATGGCTACACCTTC.

This chain connects TRBV5-1 to TRBJ2-7; the match to TRBD2 covers 8 bases. The germline V gene has CDR1 SGHRS and CDR2 YFSETQ. This CDR3 spans 15 amino acids. V shed 3 bases and J 3 bases; nucleotides not matched to a gene: 8. The CDR3 DNA is TGCGCCAGCAGCTGGGGGAGCGGGAGCTTCTACGAGCAGTACTTC. This sequence encodes CASSWGSGSFYEQYF. Together with reference TRBV5-1 and TRBJ2-7, the CDR3 gives the full variable domain: KAGVTQTPRYLIKTRGQQVTLSCSPISGHRSVSWYQQTPGQGLQFLFEYFSETQRNKGNFPGRFSGRQFSNSRSEMNVSTLELGDSALYLCASSWGSGSFYEQYFGPGTRLTVT.

The chain employs TRBV3-1 (or the pseudogene TRBV3-2) and TRBJ1-6; D is unresolved. V lost 1 base to trimming and J lost 3 bases, with 4 bases between them. CDR3 size: 14 residues. The germline V gene has CDR1 LGHDT and CDR2 YNNKEL (reference sequence). In DNA, the CDR3 is TGTGCCAGCAGCCAAGCAGTCTATAATTCACCCCTCCACTTT. Translated, it gives CASSQAVYNSPLHF.

This clone turned up a few times. The rearrangement links TRBV21-1 to TRBJ1-6. TRBV21-1 represents a pseudogene. The CDR3 is 13 amino acids. Here the CDR3 reads CASSKRNGSPLHF. CDR3 in DNA: TGTGCCAGCAGCAAGCGCAACGGGTCACCCCTCCACTTT.

This clone appeared once. The V and J genes are TRBV6-5 and TRBJ1-2; D not certain. CDR1 and CDR2 (germline): MNHEY, SVGAGI. Trimming removed 10 bases from V and 0 bases from J, with 15 bases in between. CDR3 length: 14 amino acids. CDR3 region: CATLGGEANYGYTF. CDR3 sequence (DNA): TGTGCCACCTTAGGAGGTGAAGCTAACTATGGCTACACCTTC.

The genes are TRBV7-9 and TRBJ2-1; 9 bases are shared with TRBD1. With V trimmed by 6 bases and J by 4 bases, 7 bases remained unmatched. The CDR3 is made up of 15 amino acids. Germline V lookup: CDR1 SEHNR, CDR2 FQNEAQ (reference sequence). The CDR3 protein is CASRGPGQGYNEQFF. CDR3 bases: TGTGCCAGCAGAGGACCGGGACAGGGATACAATGAGCAGTTCTTC.

The V gene is TRBV3-1 (or the pseudogene TRBV3-2), the J gene TRBJ2-7, with 12 bases matching TRBD2. The CDR3 extends over 16 amino acids. V was pared by 4 bases and J by 9 bases, with 13 bases of the junction left unmatched. The germline V gene encodes CDR1 LGHDT and CDR2 YNNKEL (reference sequence). CDR3 nucleotide sequence: TGTGCCAGCAGCCTAGCCGGGACTAGCGGGCCTACCGGGCAGTACTTC. Protein sequence: CASSLAGTSGPTGQYF.

J is TRBJ1-1 and V is TRBV5-1; a weak D match, TRBD1 (6 bases). CDR1 and CDR2 from the germline V gene are SGHRS and YFSETQ. Trimming took off 4 bases at V and 2 bases at J, with 15 bases between the two ends. The CDR3 extends over 15 amino acids. The CDR3 DNA reads TGCGCCAGCAGCGCACTACAGGGCCGAAACACTGAAGCTTTCTTT. Amino acids: CASSALQGRNTEAFF.

The chain joins TRBV7-2 to TRBJ1-4, with D tentatively TRBD1 (5 bases). Germline V gives CDR1 SGHTA, CDR2 FQGNSA. Trimming shortened V by 1 base and J by 0 bases, and 9 bases separated the two germline ends. This CDR3 has 16 amino acids. The CDR3 coding sequence is TGTGCCAGCAGCTTAGTATCCAGGGCAACTAATGAAAAACTGTTTTTT. Its protein product is CASSLVSRATNEKLFF.